The subject of this entry is one T cell receptor beta chain. Its antigen remains unknown. These data originate in a study of cytomegalovirus exposure and HLA in healthy donors. The PCR used 60 Vbeta and 13 Jbeta primers. Measured with immunoSEQ multiplex PCR; TCRdb has only the in-frame clones, and not every one. The data contain approximately 120,000 clones, about 73% of them singletons. CDR1 and CDR2 from the germline V gene are SNHLY and FYNNEI. The length of the CDR3 is 15 residues. V lost 0 bases, J lost 2 bases, and 10 bases lay in between. Findings and caveats of the study: In a later analysis, CMV-associated beta chains were mostly HLA-associated, it appeared. Presence/absence analyses assumed roughly uniform sequencing depth across donors, which may not hold.

The chain recombines TRBV2 with TRBJ1-2, with D perhaps matching TRBD1 (6 bases). Sequenced sample: PBMCs. This sequence originates from a woman aged 45 to 65 in good health and CMV-seropositive. In DNA, the CDR3 is TGTGCCAGCAGTGAAGCTTGGGGGGGCAACTATGGCTACACCTTC. It codes for CASSEAWGGNYGYTF.